Below are 30 T cell receptor beta chains sequenced from a single sample in a study of control samples from healthy donors and cancer patients. Sequencing used immunoSEQ multiplex PCR; TCRdb keeps in-frame clones, though not all of them. The sample shows about 110,000 clones, approximately 84% of them seen only once. The specimen sequenced was blood. These receptor sequences come from a man between 18 and 29 years old in good health.

CDR3 nucleotide sequence: TGTGCCAGCAGCTTAGGCCTGACAAACACTGAACAAGCTTTCTTT. This translates into CASSLGLTNTEQAFF. This chain connects TRBV11-2 to TRBJ1-1; D not resolved. Trimming shortened V by 1 base and J by 9 bases, and 18 bases separated the two germline ends. This CDR3 comprises 15 residues. The germline V gene has CDR1 SGHAT and CDR2 FQNNGV.

The chain links TRBV9 to TRBJ2-1; D remains unclear. Germline values: CDR1 SGDLS, CDR2 YYNGEE. The CDR3 runs to 14 residues. Trimming took 3 bases from V and 7 from J, leaving 14 bases between them. The CDR3 reads CASSASHFPNEQFF. The CDR3 nucleotides read TGTGCCAGCAGCGCGAGCCACTTCCCGAATGAGCAGTTCTTC.

The CDR3: CASSQESRLVGFF. The DNA of the CDR3 is TGTGCCAGCAGCCAAGAGTCTCGCTTGGTAGGGTTCTTC. The chain carries TRBV3-1 (or the pseudogene TRBV3-2) and TRBJ2-1; D is uncertain. The CDR3 contains 13 residues. V was shortened by 0 bases and J by 15 bases, with 15 bases between the two germline ends. Per germline, CDR1 LGHDT and CDR2 YNNKEL (reference sequence).

The chain recombines TRBV12-3 or TRBV12-4 with TRBJ1-2; D perhaps matches TRBD1 (5 bases). CDR3 length equals 13 residues. V was shortened by 3 bases and J by 3 bases, with 8 bases between the two germline ends. Written as DNA, the CDR3 is TGTGCCAGCAGTTTTGGGGGGTACTATGGCTACACCTTC. Its protein product is CASSFGGYYGYTF.

The rearrangement links TRBV5-4 to TRBJ1-1; D is unclear. Germline CDR1 reads SGHNT; CDR2 reads YYREEE (reference sequence). There are 16 residues in the CDR3. Trimming removed 4 bases at V and 0 bases at J, with 16 bases between. CDR3 in amino acids: CASSPRAQLMNTEAFF. For the CDR3, the DNA is TGTGCCAGCAGCCCAAGGGCCCAGCTCATGAACACTGAAGCTTTCTTT.

This clone was recorded only once. The chain is built from TRBV11-2 and TRBJ1-2, with TRBD1 matching 9 bases. This CDR3 has 15 amino acids. After removal of 5 bases from V and 5 bases from J, the junction contained 9 bases not matched to a gene. Germline CDR1 and CDR2: SGHAT and FQNNGV. The CDR3: CASSPRGQGTYGYTF. The CDR3 nucleotides are TGTGCCAGCAGCCCCAGAGGACAGGGGACATATGGCTACACCTTC.

V is TRBV11-2 and J is TRBJ1-2; D not resolved. Germline-derived CDR1 and CDR2 are SGHAT and FQNNGV. V was clipped by 0 bases and J by 2 bases, with 16 bases between them. This CDR3 is built from 17 residues. This chain's CDR3 is CASSLDRPAGRNYGYTF. In DNA, the CDR3 is TGTGCCAGCAGCTTAGATCGGCCTGCGGGTAGGAACTATGGCTACACCTTC.

The chain uses TRBV29-1 and TRBJ2-4, with 8 bases matching TRBD1. J gave up 1 base and V 7 bases, and 6 bases lay outside the gene matches. The CDR3 is 14 amino acids. Germline V gives CDR1 SQVTM, CDR2 ANQGSEA. The CDR3 sequence: CSAGQGRAKNIQYF. Written as DNA, the CDR3 is TGCAGCGCAGGACAGGGTAGGGCCAAAAACATTCAGTACTTC. Combining the CDR3 with reference TRBV29-1 and TRBJ2-4 gives the whole variable domain SAVISQKPSRDICQRGTSLTIQCQVDSQVTMMFWYRQQPGQSLTLIATANQGSEATYESGFVIDKFPISRPNLTFSTLTVSNMSPEDSSIYLCSAGQGRAKNIQYFGAGTRLSVL.

The chain is built from TRBV15 and TRBJ1-5; D gene unclear. Deletions cut 0 bases from V and 5 bases from J, with 8 bases between. The germline V gene has CDR1 LNHNV and CDR2 YYDKDF (reference sequence). CDR3 length: 14 amino acids. The CDR3 DNA reads as TGTGCCACCAGCAGAGATAACTATGATCAGCCCCAGCATTTT. Translating gives CATSRDNYDQPQHF.

This clone was seen only once. The CDR3 here is CASITVLGNEQFF. CDR3 coding DNA: TGTGCCAGCATCACCGTACTGGGCAATGAGCAGTTCTTC. V and J are TRBV7-9 and TRBJ2-1; D call uncertain. This CDR3 is built from 13 residues. With 7 bases removed from V and 6 bases from J, the gap between germline ends came to 13 bases. CDR1 is SEHNR, CDR2 FQNEAQ, per germline (reference sequence).

The chain links TRBV6-4 to TRBJ1-1; 9 bases are shared with TRBD1. Germline CDR1 and CDR2: MRHNA and SNTAGT. The CDR3 length is 14 residues. The ends lost 5 bases at V and 3 bases at J; junction bases unmatched: 4. DNA of the CDR3: TGTGCCAGCAGTCGACAGGGGGGAGACACTGAAGCTTTCTTT. Protein product: CASSRQGGDTEAFF.

This clone was observed a few times. V is TRBV7-9 and J is TRBJ2-3, with TRBD2 matching 13 bases. CDR1 is SEHNR, CDR2 FQNEAQ, per germline (reference sequence). CDR3 length: 16 amino acids. After removal of 5 bases from V and 4 bases from J, the junction contained 6 bases not matched to a gene. The CDR3 DNA sequence: TGTGCCAGCAGCGGAGGGACTAGCGGGGTCGCAGATACGCAGTATTTT. Its protein is CASSGGTSGVADTQYF.

The gene calls are TRBV7-6 and TRBJ2-7; D perhaps matches TRBD1 (6 bases). This CDR3 comprises 15 residues. The germline V gene has CDR1 SGHVS and CDR2 FNYEAQ. V lost 1 base and J 2 bases, leaving 12 bases between the germline ends. CDR3 in amino acids: CASSLDDRRPYEQYF. The CDR3 region has the DNA TGTGCCAGCAGCTTAGACGACAGGAGGCCCTACGAGCAGTACTTC. The full variable domain, its missing parts supplied by reference TRBV7-6 and TRBJ2-7, is GAGVSQSPRYKVTKRGQDVALRCDPISGHVSLYWYRQALGQGPEFLTYFNYEAQQDKSGLPNDRFSAERPEGSISTLTIQRTEQRDSAMYRCASSLDDRRPYEQYFGPGTRLTVT.

This sequence joins TRBV28 and TRBJ2-5; 9 nucleotides line up with TRBD2. The CDR3 spans 15 residues. From germline, CDR1 is MDHEN and CDR2 SYDVKM. The V gene end was trimmed by 7 bases and the J gene end by 4 bases; junction bases not matched to a gene: 10. The chain's CDR3 is CASTSAGGVRETQYF. In nucleotides, the CDR3 is TGTGCCAGCACCTCGGCGGGGGGGGTCCGAGAGACCCAGTACTTC.

The chain combines TRBV7-9 with TRBJ1-1; tentative D call: TRBD1 (5 bases). Trimming shortened V by 7 bases and J by 3 bases, and 15 bases separated the two germline ends. Germline CDR1 SEHNR, CDR2 FQNEAQ (reference sequence). CDR3 length equals 14 residues. The CDR3 nucleotides are TGTGCCAGCACCCTCGGGGAAGGGGACACTGAAGCTTTCTTT. It specifies CASTLGEGDTEAFF.

The chain joins TRBV5-8 to TRBJ1-2; 9 positions agree with TRBD1. Germline CDR1 is SGHTS and CDR2 is YDEGEE. The CDR3 length is 16 residues. With 0 bases clipped from V and 7 bases from J, the junction kept 10 bases outside the gene matches. This CDR3 reads CASSLDKGQGIAGYTF. The CDR3 nucleotides are TGTGCCAGCAGCTTGGACAAGGGACAGGGAATTGCTGGCTACACCTTC.

The table lists this clone with a count of one. The genes are TRBV12-2 and TRBJ2-2; the table's D call, TRBD2, has no DNA check behind it. TRBV12-2 is listed as a pseudogene. The CDR3 has 18 residues. CDR3 protein: CASRLAPRGAVNTGELFF. As DNA, the CDR3 is TGTGCAAGTCGCTTAGCCCCCCGGGGGGCCGTAAACACCGGGGAGCTGTTTTTT.

The rearrangement uses TRBV15 and TRBJ2-7; weak D call: TRBD1 (6 bases). Per germline, CDR1 LNHNV and CDR2 YYDKDF (reference sequence). CDR3 length: 14 amino acids. Trimming removed 1 base at V and 3 bases at J, with 10 bases between. CDR3 bases: TGTGCCACCAGCAGAGCAGGGGCGGGCTACGAGCAGTACTTC. Its translation: CATSRAGAGYEQYF.

The rearrangement uses TRBV4-1 and TRBJ2-1; no clear D. Germline assignment: CDR1 MGHRA and CDR2 YSYEKL. Trimming left V 0 bases short and J 8 bases short, with 14 bases between. The CDR3 extends over 15 amino acids. CDR3 loop: CASSQDSPSGDEQFF. CDR3 nucleotide sequence: TGCGCCAGCAGCCAAGACTCCCCCTCGGGCGATGAGCAGTTCTTC.

The rearrangement joins TRBV7-2 to TRBJ1-4; the D gene is possibly TRBD1 (6 bases). From germline, CDR1 is SGHTA and CDR2 FQGNSA. V was cut by 5 bases and J by 3 bases, with 13 bases left in between. This CDR3 region has 15 residues. CDR3 loop: CASSPQQGSNEKLFF. CDR3 coding DNA: TGTGCCAGCAGCCCCCAACAGGGATCTAATGAAAAACTGTTTTTT.

The rearrangement uses TRBV10-2 and TRBJ1-2, with 9 nucleotides matching TRBD1. Trimming cost V 5 bases and J 4 bases; bases outside gene matches: 8. Germline V gene lookup returns CDR1 WSHSY and CDR2 SAAADI. This CDR3 is 15 amino acids long. The CDR3 sequence is CASSPGTGSTYGYTF. CDR3 coding DNA: TGCGCCAGCAGTCCCGGGACAGGGTCTACCTATGGCTACACCTTC.

The CDR3 DNA sequence: TGTGCCAGCAGCGTAGTGGACGGACCCTCTGGGGCCAACGTCCTGACTTTC. It translates to CASSVVDGPSGANVLTF. V and J are TRBV9 and TRBJ2-6, with D uncertain. Trimming shortened V by 0 bases and J by 0 bases, and 10 bases separated the two germline ends. Germline CDR1 SGDLS, CDR2 YYNGEE. This CDR3 contains 17 residues. The variable domain in full, completed from reference TRBV9 and TRBJ2-6, reads DSGVTQTPKHLITATGQRVTLRCSPRSGDLSVYWYQQSLDQGLQFLIQYYNGEERAKGNILERFSAQQFPDLHSELNLSSLELGDSALYFCASSVVDGPSGANVLTFGAGSRLTVL.

This rearrangement joins TRBV24-1 to TRBJ1-2; the D is unclear. The V gene lost 2 bases and the J gene lost 4 bases, with 19 bases spanning the gap. This CDR3 has 17 residues. CDR1 is KGHDR, CDR2 SFDVKD, per germline. Here the CDR3 DNA reads TGTGCCACCAGTGATTGGGCACGGACGAACGTTTGCTATGGCTACACCTTC. Protein: CATSDWARTNVCYGYTF.

J is TRBJ1-3 and V is TRBV6-5; TRBD1 is a possible D gene (5 bases). The germline CDR1 and CDR2 sequences are MNHEY and SVGAGI. The CDR3 runs 15 residues. V shed 6 bases and J shed 4 bases, with 16 bases lying between them. CDR3 residues: CASSRTWGEGNTIYF. The CDR3 coding sequence is TGTGCCAGCAGCCGAACCTGGGGGGAAGGAAACACCATATATTTT.

V gene TRBV4-2 combines with J gene TRBJ2-3; TRBD2 aligns across 7 bases. Germline CDR1 is LGHNA and CDR2 is YNFKEQ. After removal of 0 bases from V and 8 bases from J, the junction contained 8 bases not matched to a gene. This CDR3 is 15 amino acids long. CDR3: CASSQDDRGVGTQYF. In DNA form, the CDR3 reads TGTGCCAGCAGCCAAGATGACCGGGGGGTAGGTACGCAGTATTTT.

The CDR3 DNA sequence: TGTGCCAGCAGTTTAGATCTGGGGGTCAGGGACACTGAAGCTTTCTTT. It translates to CASSLDLGVRDTEAFF. This sequence joins TRBV27 and TRBJ1-1; weak D call: TRBD1 (5 bases). The CDR3 contains 16 residues. CDR1 and CDR2 from the germline V gene are MNHEY and SMNVEV (reference sequence). Trimming pared 2 bases from V and 3 bases from J, leaving 16 bases between.

The chain is built from TRBV4-3 and TRBJ1-1; maybe TRBD1 (5 bases). Trimming took 3 bases from V and 0 from J, leaving 14 bases between them. Germline assignment: CDR1 LGHNA and CDR2 YSLEER. This CDR3 is built from 16 residues. This CDR3 is CASSHGIDSMNTEAFF. CDR3 bases: TGCGCCAGCAGCCACGGAATCGACAGCATGAACACTGAAGCTTTCTTT.

The gene calls are TRBV6-1 and TRBJ2-6, with D perhaps TRBD2 (6 bases). The CDR3 covers 17 residues. Trimming removed 2 bases at V and 0 bases at J, with 11 bases between. Per germline, CDR1 MNHNS and CDR2 SASEGT. The CDR3 sequence: CASSEYGGSSGANVLTF. CDR3 DNA sequence: TGTGCCAGCAGTGAATATGGGGGGAGCTCTGGGGCCAACGTCCTGACTTTC.

The gene calls are TRBV5-5 and TRBJ2-3, with 11 bases that match TRBD2. The CDR3 contains 16 residues. The germline V gene encodes CDR1 SGHKS and CDR2 YYEKEE (reference sequence). Trimming took 4 bases from V and 3 from J; bases not matched to a gene: 7. CDR3 coding DNA: TGTGCCAGCAGCCCCCTACCTAGCGGGGGGACAGATACGCAGTATTTT. It codes for CASSPLPSGGTDTQYF.

The chain employs TRBV5-4 and TRBJ2-7; perhaps TRBD2 as D (6 bases). From germline, CDR1 is SGHNT and CDR2 YYREEE (reference sequence). CDR3 length equals 15 residues. Trimming stripped 7 bases from V and 0 bases from J, with 17 bases between. The CDR3 sequence: CASGGSGTPSYEQYF. CDR3 nucleotides: TGTGCCAGCGGGGGGTCCGGGACTCCCTCCTACGAGCAGTACTTC.